This passage covers 10 T cell receptor beta chains from one sample sequenced in a study of blood T cell repertoires in COVID-19. This table comes from immunoSEQ multiplex PCR, and its TCRdb copy is limited to in-frame clones, with some not included. The table has 210,000 or so clones, 75% to 85% seen once. The material sequenced was PBMCs or T cells enriched from blood (not recorded which). Source of these receptors: a man aged 25-45 years with acute COVID-19.

The chain links TRBV7-9 to TRBJ1-1; D unclear. This CDR3 comprises 13 residues. V gave up 2 bases and J gave up 4 bases, with 8 bases separating them. Germline CDR1 is SEHNR and CDR2 is FQNEAQ (reference sequence). The CDR3 sequence: CASSLPGSTEAFF. The CDR3 nucleotides read TGTGCCAGCAGCTTACCCGGGAGCACTGAAGCTTTCTTT. Variable domain in full (rest from reference TRBV7-9 and TRBJ1-1): DTGVSQNPRHKITKRGQNVTFRCDPISEHNRLYWYRQTLGQGPEFLTYFQNEAQLEKSRLLSDRFSAERPKGSFSTLEIQRTEQGDSAMYLCASSLPGSTEAFFGQGTRLTVV.

This chain links TRBV28 with TRBJ1-1; 8 bases fit TRBD1. Germline values: CDR1 MDHEN, CDR2 SYDVKM. V shed 7 bases and J 5 bases; nucleotides not matched to a gene: 9. The CDR3 totals 14 residues. The CDR3 loop is CASTLDRVRTEAFF. The CDR3 DNA follows: TGTGCCAGCACGTTGGACAGGGTTCGGACTGAAGCTTTCTTT.

The V and J genes are TRBV5-1 and TRBJ2-1, with D possibly matching TRBD1 (5 bases). CDR3 length: 12 amino acids. Germline-derived CDR1 and CDR2 are SGHRS and YFSETQ. Trimming took 0 bases from V and 13 from J, leaving 11 bases between them. CDR3 sequence reads: CASSLEGVNQFF. Written as DNA, the CDR3 is TGCGCCAGCAGCTTGGAAGGGGTTAATCAGTTCTTC.

The V call is TRBV7-9, the J call TRBJ1-4; 7 bases line up with TRBD1. This CDR3 has 14 residues. CDR1 SEHNR and CDR2 FQNEAQ come from the germline V gene (reference sequence). J lost 4 bases, V lost 6 bases, and 5 bases had no gene match. The CDR3 DNA reads TGTGCCAGCAGTCCGACAGGGCGTAATGAAAAACTGTTTTTT. It specifies CASSPTGRNEKLFF.

The genes are TRBV11-2 and TRBJ2-3; D perhaps matches TRBD2 (6 bases). Trimming removed 4 bases from V and 8 bases from J, with 10 bases in between. Germline V gene lookup returns CDR1 SGHAT and CDR2 FQNNGV. CDR3 length: 12 residues. For the CDR3, the DNA is TGTGCCAGCAGCTCCCGGGGGACTACGCAGTATTTT. Translation gives CASSSRGTTQYF.

The chain recombines TRBV25-1 with TRBJ2-7; 8 nucleotides align to TRBD1. Germline V gene sequence: CDR1 MGHDK, CDR2 SYGVNS. The CDR3 is 12 amino acids. V lost 7 bases to trimming and J lost 3 bases; unmatched junction nucleotides: 2. The CDR3 loop reads CASTGGIYEQYF. CDR3 nucleotides: TGTGCCAGCACAGGGGGCATCTACGAGCAGTACTTC.

This clone was recorded a few times. This chain joins TRBV10-3 and TRBJ2-5; TRBD2 aligns across 13 bases. This CDR3 is 14 amino acids long. Germline lookup yields CDR1 ENHRY and CDR2 SYGVKD. J lost 4 bases, V lost 4 bases, and 0 bases had no gene match. The CDR3 sequence: CAISGTSGGETQYF. The DNA of the CDR3 is TGTGCCATCAGTGGGACTAGCGGGGGAGAGACCCAGTACTTC.

The chain has TRBV6-9 and TRBJ2-3; 7 bases are a match to TRBD1. There are 16 residues in the CDR3. In germline, CDR1 is MNHGY, CDR2 SVAAGI. Unmatched junction bases numbered 7, after V lost 2 bases and J lost 2 bases. The CDR3 here is CASSYKPDRPTDTQYF. The CDR3 DNA sequence: TGTGCCAGCAGTTATAAGCCGGACAGGCCCACAGATACGCAGTATTTT.

The chain links TRBV18 to TRBJ1-1; 7 bases are a match to TRBD1. The V segment lost 4 bases and the J segment 0 bases; nucleotides outside the gene matches: 2. The CDR3 length is 14 residues. Germline V lookup: CDR1 KGHSH, CDR2 LQKENI. The CDR3 is CASSLQGVNTEAFF. In DNA form, the CDR3 reads TGTGCCAGCTCACTCCAGGGGGTGAACACTGAAGCTTTCTTT.

This chain uses TRBV9 with TRBJ1-1; D gene ambiguous. CDR1 and CDR2 from the germline V gene are SGDLS and YYNGEE. V dropped 3 bases and J dropped 2 bases, with 11 bases sitting between them. The CDR3 totals 14 residues. Here the CDR3 reads CASSASIGNTEAFF. The CDR3 bases are TGTGCCAGCAGCGCAAGCATCGGTAACACTGAAGCTTTCTTT. The variable domain in full, completed from reference TRBV9 and TRBJ1-1, reads DSGVTQTPKHLITATGQRVTLRCSPRSGDLSVYWYQQSLDQGLQFLIQYYNGEERAKGNILERFSAQQFPDLHSELNLSSLELGDSALYFCASSASIGNTEAFFGQGTRLTVV.